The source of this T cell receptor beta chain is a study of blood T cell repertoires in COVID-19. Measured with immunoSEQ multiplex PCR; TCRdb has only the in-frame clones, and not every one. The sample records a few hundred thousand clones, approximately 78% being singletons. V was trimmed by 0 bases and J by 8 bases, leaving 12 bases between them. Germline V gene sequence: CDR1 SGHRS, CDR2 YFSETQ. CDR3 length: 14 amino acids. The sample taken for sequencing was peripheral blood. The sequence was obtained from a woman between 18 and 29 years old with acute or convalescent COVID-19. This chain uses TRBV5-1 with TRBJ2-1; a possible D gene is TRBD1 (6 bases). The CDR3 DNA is TGCGCCAGCAGCTTGGTACAGGGTGGGGATGAGCAGTTCTTC. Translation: CASSLVQGGDEQFF.